The 9 T cell receptor beta chains listed next were all sequenced from one sample in a study of blood T cell repertoires in COVID-19. The assay was immunoSEQ multiplex PCR, and TCRdb's table has in-frame clones only and misses some. The sample contains some 490,000 clones, more than 85% of which appear only once. Sequences were obtained from PBMCs or T cells enriched from blood (not recorded which). The receptors were gathered from a woman aged 55-75 years who had recovered from COVID-19.

The chain is built from TRBV5-8 and TRBJ2-3, with TRBD2 matching over 8 bases. Germline CDR1 and CDR2: SGHTS and YDEGEE. The CDR3 runs to 15 residues. V lost 3 bases and J lost 0; bases outside the gene matches: 3. The CDR3 sequence: CASSSAGASTDTQYF. In DNA form, the CDR3 reads TGTGCCAGCAGCTCAGCGGGGGCTAGCACAGATACGCAGTATTTT.

V and J are TRBV19 and TRBJ1-2; TRBD1 is a possible D gene (5 bases). Trimming stripped 6 bases from V and 3 bases from J, with 14 bases between. The length of the CDR3 is 14 residues. Germline V gene data show CDR1 as LNHDA and CDR2 as SQIVND (reference sequence). CDR3 sequence (DNA): TGTGCCAGTAGAGGGCAGGGTTCGGACTATGGCTACACCTTC. This gives the protein CASRGQGSDYGYTF. Filled out from reference TRBV19 and TRBJ1-2, the complete variable domain reads DGGITQSPKYLFRKEGQNVTLSCEQNLNHDAMYWYRQDPGQGLRLIYYSQIVNDFQKGDIAEGYSVSREKKESFPLTVTSAQKNPTAFYLCASRGQGSDYGYTFGSGTRLTVV.

This clone was detected only once. V gene TRBV6-1 combines with J gene TRBJ2-7; maybe TRBD1 (6 bases). There are 13 residues in the CDR3. The ends were cut back, 5 bases at V and 7 bases at J, with 15 bases in the middle. Germline assignment: CDR1 MNHNS and CDR2 SASEGT. The CDR3: CASSYGSQGEQYV. The CDR3, as DNA: TGTGCCAGCAGTTATGGGAGCCAGGGGGAGCAGTACGTC.

This chain uses TRBV24-1 with TRBJ1-1; possible D gene TRBD1, 6 bases. V lost 10 bases to trimming and J lost 0 bases, with 11 bases between them. There are 13 residues in the CDR3. Looked up from germline, CDR1 is KGHDR and CDR2 is SFDVKD. The CDR3 nucleotides read TGTGCCACACAGGGACGGATGAACACTGAAGCTTTCTTT. Protein product: CATQGRMNTEAFF.

The CDR3 loop is CASSLGRRGTDTQYF. The CDR3 DNA is TGCGCCAGCAGCTTAGGAAGGCGGGGCACAGATACGCAGTATTTT. The chain combines TRBV5-1 with TRBJ2-3; tentative D call: TRBD2 (5 bases). The V gene lost 2 bases and the J gene lost 1 base, with 11 bases spanning the gap. The CDR3 is made up of 15 amino acids. The V gene's germline CDR1 is SGHRS and CDR2 YFSETQ.

V usage is TRBV27 and J usage is TRBJ1-3, with D possibly matching TRBD1 (6 bases). CDR1 is MNHEY and CDR2 is SMNVEV in the germline V gene (reference sequence). The ends were cut back, 6 bases at V and 4 bases at J, with 13 bases in the middle. The CDR3 covers 14 residues. The CDR3 spells CASRLTGIGNTIYF. CDR3 nucleotide sequence: TGTGCCAGCAGACTTACAGGGATCGGAAACACCATATATTTT.

This clone was observed a handful of times. The CDR3: CASSEYGIGGSYGYTF. In DNA form, the CDR3 reads TGTGCCAGCAGTGAATATGGGATCGGGGGTTCCTATGGCTACACCTTC. The V gene is TRBV6-1, the J gene TRBJ1-2; D might be TRBD1 (5 bases). The CDR3 is made up of 16 amino acids. Germline V gene data show CDR1 as MNHNS and CDR2 as SASEGT. V lost 2 bases to trimming and J lost 4 bases, with 17 bases between them.

The rearrangement joins TRBV5-5 to TRBJ1-4; D is ambiguous. CDR1 and CDR2 from the germline V gene are SGHKS and YYEKEE (reference sequence). The CDR3 loop spans 15 amino acids. Trimming stripped 0 bases from V and 7 bases from J, with 13 bases between. The CDR3 DNA reads TGTGCCAGCAGCTTGGGGCCGGGAGGTGGTGAAAAACTGTTTTTT. Amino acid sequence: CASSLGPGGGEKLFF.

The J gene is TRBJ1-2, the V gene TRBV29-1; D is undetermined. The CDR3 runs to 11 residues. V was cut by 8 bases and J by 1 base, with 8 bases left in between. Germline-derived CDR1 and CDR2 are SQVTM and ANQGSEA. DNA for the CDR3: TGCAGCTCCGGGAGTAACTATGGCTACACCTTC. It is translated as CSSGSNYGYTF.